The clone carrying this TCR beta chain showed up just a few times. From the PCR reads, TCRdb re-called clones with MiXCR. This repertoire shows tens of thousands of clones, under 30% found once; its top ten account for around 3.2%. The entire patient cohort was treatment-naive prior to thyroid surgery. CDR1 and CDR2 from the germline V gene are SEHNR and FQNEAQ (reference sequence). The CDR3 sequence is 15 residues long. J was trimmed by 8 bases and V by 5 bases; bases with no gene match: 11. This sample stems from a study of metastatic and nonmetastatic thyroid tumors. Sequencing was done on a sample of blood. This chain connects TRBV7-9 to TRBJ1-4; TRBD1 matches at 7 bases. This receptor was taken from a male donor with papillary thyroid cancer or a benign thyroid nodule (not recorded which). Some clones in this sample may be carry-over from other donors' samples. CDR3 nucleotide sequence: TGTGCCAGCAGCCCCCCGGACAGGTCGAACGAAAAACTGTTTTTT. Translation gives CASSPPDRSNEKLFF.